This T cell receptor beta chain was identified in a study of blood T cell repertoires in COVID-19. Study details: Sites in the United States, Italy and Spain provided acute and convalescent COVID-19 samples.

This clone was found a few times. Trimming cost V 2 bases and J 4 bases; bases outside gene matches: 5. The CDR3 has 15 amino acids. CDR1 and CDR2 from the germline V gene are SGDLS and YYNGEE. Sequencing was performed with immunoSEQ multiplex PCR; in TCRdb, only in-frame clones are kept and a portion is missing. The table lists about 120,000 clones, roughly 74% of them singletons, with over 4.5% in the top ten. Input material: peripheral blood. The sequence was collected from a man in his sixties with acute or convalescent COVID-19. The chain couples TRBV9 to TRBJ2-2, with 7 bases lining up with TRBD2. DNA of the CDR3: TGTGCCAGCAGCGTGGGGGAGGGGAGCACCGGGGAGCTGTTTTTT. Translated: CASSVGEGSTGELFF.